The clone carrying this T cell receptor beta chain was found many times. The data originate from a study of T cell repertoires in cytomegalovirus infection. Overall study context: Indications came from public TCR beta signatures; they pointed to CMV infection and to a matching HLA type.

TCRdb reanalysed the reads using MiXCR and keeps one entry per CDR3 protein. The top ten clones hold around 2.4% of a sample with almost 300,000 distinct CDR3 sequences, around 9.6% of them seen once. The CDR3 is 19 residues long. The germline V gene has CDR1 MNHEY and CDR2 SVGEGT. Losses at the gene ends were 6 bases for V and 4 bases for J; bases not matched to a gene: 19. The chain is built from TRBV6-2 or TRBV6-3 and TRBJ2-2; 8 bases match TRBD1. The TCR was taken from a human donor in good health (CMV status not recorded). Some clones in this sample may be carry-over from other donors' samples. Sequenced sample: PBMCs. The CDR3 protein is CASSPRSRTGYTATGELFF. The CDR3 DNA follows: TGTGCCAGCAGCCCGAGGTCCCGGACAGGGTACACCGCCACCGGGGAGCTGTTTTTT.